These T cell receptor beta chains were read from a single sample in a study of beta chain features in type 1 diabetes. Produced via immunoSEQ multiplex PCR; TCRdb's table is partial and in-frame only. The sample holds around 250,000 clones; 13% to 15% are singletons and the top ten take 0.015% to 0.02%. Specimen: naive CD4+ T cells from blood. Receptors were obtained from a man aged 25 to 40 with type 1 diabetes. The CDR3 runs from the conserved cysteine through the conserved F or W. D genes are given only for firm matches. A clone size is listed for some rows: how often the clone was seen (once, few, many), or a class if it is expanded.

V	J	D	size	DNA	CDR3
TRBV2	TRBJ2-2	TRBD1	NA	TGTGCCAGCAGCCCGAGGACAGGGCCCACCGGGGAGCTGTTTTTT	CASSPRTGPTGELFF
TRBV18	TRBJ1-2	NA	few	TGTGCCAGCTCACCATACCGGGGCTATGGCTACACCTTC	CASSPYRGYGYTF
TRBV30	TRBJ2-5	NA	few	TGTGCCTGGAATAGAAGCCCGAGAGGAGAGACCCAGTACTTC	CAWNRSPRGETQYF
TRBV7-2	TRBJ2-1	NA	few	TGTGCCAGCAGCTCCCGGAGAAATGAGCAGTTCTTC	CASSSRRNEQFF
TRBV2	TRBJ1-1	NA	few	TGTGCCAGCAGTTCCGAAGGGGTAGGCACTGAAGCTTTCTTT	CASSSEGVGTEAFF
TRBV27	TRBJ2-7	TRBD2	few	TGTGCCAGCAGAGGTCTGGGTAGCGGGATCGACGAGCAGTACTTC	CASRGLGSGIDEQYF
TRBV5-1	TRBJ2-1	TRBD1	NA	TGCGCCAGCAGCTTGGTTTGGACAGGGATACCCAATGAGCAGTTCTTC	CASSLVWTGIPNEQFF
TRBV27	TRBJ2-4	TRBD2	NA	TGTGCCAGCAGGGCGGGAGGCACCCACATTCAGTACTTC	CASRAGGTHIQYF
TRBV7-9	TRBJ2-1	NA	few	TGTGCCATCCAGGGGTCCTCGTTATATGAGCAGTTCTTC	CAIQGSSLYEQFF
TRBV18	TRBJ1-5	TRBD1	few	TGTGCCAGCTCACCGGGGACAGGGCTAAAAAATCAGCCCCAGCATTTT	CASSPGTGLKNQPQHF
TRBV9	TRBJ2-5	NA	few	TGTGCCAGCAGCGTAGAACCCAGGGAAGAGACCCAGTACTTC	CASSVEPREETQYF
TRBV7-3	TRBJ1-1	NA	NA	TGTGCCAGCAGCTTAACGGCGAACACTGAAGCTTTCTTT	CASSLTANTEAFF
TRBV19	TRBJ2-4	TRBD1	NA	TGTGCCAGTACCTTTAGATGGACAGGGAGAAACATTCAGTACTTC	CASTFRWTGRNIQYF
TRBV6-5	TRBJ2-7	NA	NA	TGTGCCAGCAGCCCCCAAGCGTCGGGGTACGAGCAGTACTTC	CASSPQASGYEQYF
TRBV5-4	TRBJ1-3	NA	NA	TGTGCCAGCAGCTTTTCGCGATCTGGCTCTGGAAACACCATATATTTT	CASSFSRSGSGNTIYF
TRBV5-6	TRBJ1-2	TRBD1	NA	TGTGCCAGCAGCCGAGACAGGGGGCACCCCGCCTCCACCTTC	CASSRDRGHPASTF
TRBV7-9	TRBJ2-5	NA	NA	TGTGCCAGCAGCTTAGGATCCGGGAGAGAGACCCAGTACTTC	CASSLGSGRETQYF
TRBV7-8	TRBJ1-2	TRBD1	few	TGTGCCAGCAGCCGCAGCTTGGTTGGGGACAGCAACTATGGCTACACCTTC	CASSRSLVGDSNYGYTF
TRBV20-1	TRBJ2-7	NA	NA	TGCAGTGCCCCCCGAGGAGACGAGCAGTACTTC	CSAPRGDEQYF
TRBV5-1	TRBJ2-1	NA	few	TGCGCCAGCAGCTTGGCGGGTAGCTCCTACAATGAGCAGTTCTTC	CASSLAGSSYNEQFF
TRBV11-2	TRBJ2-1	NA	NA	TGTGCCAGCAGCTTAAGTGGTCCGAGCTACAATGAGCAGTTCTTC	CASSLSGPSYNEQFF
TRBV30	TRBJ2-5	NA	few	TGTGCCTGGAGTGTTACAGGGGGAGGGGAGACCCAGTACTTC	CAWSVTGGGETQYF
TRBV4-2	TRBJ2-7	TRBD2	NA	TGTGCCAGCAGCCAATCGTCTAGCGGGAGGGAGTGGTCCTACGAGCAGTACTTC	CASSQSSSGREWSYEQYF
TRBV29-1	TRBJ2-6	NA	few	TGCAGCGCCCGGGTCGCTTCACCGAGCTCTGGGGCCAACGTCCTGACTTTC	CSARVASPSSGANVLTF
TRBV6-6	TRBJ1-2	NA	NA	TGTGCCAGCAGTTCCGACAGCTTCTATGGCTACACCTTC	CASSSDSFYGYTF
TRBV18	TRBJ1-5	TRBD1	NA	TGTGCCAGCTCCCCGGGACAGGGTAAGGGTCAGCCCCAGCATTTT	CASSPGQGKGQPQHF
TRBV6-5	TRBJ2-2	NA	few	TGTGCCACCCTGGAGTCCGGGGAGCTGTTTTTT	CATLESGELFF
TRBV9	TRBJ1-5	NA	NA	TGTGCCAGCAGCGTAGGAAACGGGGGTCAGCCCCAGCATTTT	CASSVGNGGQPQHF
TRBV18	TRBJ2-5	NA	NA	TGTGCCAGCTCACAGGGTCGGGGGAAAGAGACCCAGTACTTC	CASSQGRGKETQYF
TRBV19	TRBJ2-1	TRBD1	NA	TGTGCCAGTAGTATGGGACAGCCCTACAATGAGCAGTTCTTC	CASSMGQPYNEQFF
TRBV29-1	TRBJ2-1	TRBD1	NA	TGCAGTGCCCGAAACAGGGGAAGCTCCTACAATGAGCAGTTCTTC	CSARNRGSSYNEQFF
TRBV30	TRBJ2-7	TRBD1	NA	TGTGCCTGGAGTGTAGAAGGGGGCAGCTGGAGGGAGCAGTACTTC	CAWSVEGGSWREQYF
TRBV9	TRBJ2-7	NA	NA	TGTGCCAGCAGCCCGCGAGGGGAGGTCCACGAGCAGTACTTC	CASSPRGEVHEQYF
TRBV18	TRBJ2-7	TRBD1	NA	TGTGCCAGCTCACCAGGGACAGGGGCGTGGTACGAGCAGTACTTC	CASSPGTGAWYEQYF
TRBV19	TRBJ2-1	TRBD1	NA	TGTGCCAGTAGTAGGTTGGGACAGTCCTACAATGAGCAGTTCTTC	CASSRLGQSYNEQFF
TRBV7-7	TRBJ2-1	TRBD2	NA	TGTGCTAGCAGCTTGACCGGGACTAGCGGGAATGAGCAGTTCTTC	CASSLTGTSGNEQFF
TRBV5-4	TRBJ2-3	TRBD2	few	TGTGCCAGCAGTGGCCGGGGGGAAGGAGATACGCAGTATTTT	CASSGRGEGDTQYF
TRBV4-1	TRBJ2-7	TRBD1	NA	TGCGCCAGCAGCCCCAACCGGGACAGAGATTACGAGCAGTACTTC	CASSPNRDRDYEQYF
TRBV5-1	TRBJ2-1	TRBD2	NA	TGCGCCAGCAACGGACTAGCGGGGATTAATGAGCAGTTCTTC	CASNGLAGINEQFF
TRBV5-1	TRBJ1-4	TRBD1	few	TGCGCCAGCAGCCCGACAGGGGGCCTACCTAATGAAAAACTGTTTTTT	CASSPTGGLPNEKLFF
TRBV7-2	TRBJ2-1	NA	NA	TGTGCCAGCAGCGGACATAATGAGCAGTTCTTC	CASSGHNEQFF
TRBV7-2	TRBJ2-7	TRBD2	NA	TGTGCCAGCAGCTTACCCCGAGGGGGACTAGCGGGAGAGCAGTACTTC	CASSLPRGGLAGEQYF
TRBV7-9	TRBJ2-1	NA	NA	TGTGCCAGCAGCCCGCAGTTGCGGAGGGAAGGCGACGATGAGCAGTTCTTC	CASSPQLRREGDDEQFF